This TCR beta chain was observed in a study of T cells after yellow fever vaccination. The wider study: SMART-Seq v4 Ultra Low Input served to prepare low-cell-number fractions.

5'RACE template switching generated TCR cDNA, adding a universal primer site and UMIs. A single record per CDR3 protein comes from TCRdb applying MiXCR to the 5' RACE reads. The table has some 500,000 distinct CDR3 sequences, about 13% seen once. The study's findings and limits: Among primary-vaccination clones, most reappeared after the booster, at around 97% for CD4 and about 90% for CD8. Peaking on day 5 versus 15, the secondary response was faster but weaker.

In regard to this clonotype: Antigen unknown.

This clonotype was sampled from a man aged 30-40 years who received the YFV17D yellow fever vaccine. Source: PBMCs, taken on the day of the yellow fever booster vaccination.

The CDR3 DNA follows: TGTGCCACCAGCAGAGAGGGGGGGGGTGTAGCCAAAAACATTCAGTACTTC. This sequence encodes CATSREGGGVAKNIQYF. The chain couples TRBV15 to TRBJ2-4; 7 bases are shared with TRBD2. This CDR3 has 17 residues. Trimming removed 0 bases from V and 0 bases from J; junction bases left unmatched: 5. Germline CDR1 reads LNHNV; CDR2 reads YYDKDF (reference sequence).